Each of the 19 T cell receptor beta chains below was sequenced from the same sample in a study of shared clonotypes between healthy human individuals. The assay was immunoSEQ multiplex PCR, and TCRdb's table has in-frame clones only and misses some. The sample contains about 1 million clones, approximately 72% of which appear only once. Material: memory CD4+ T cells sorted from blood. The subset here: CD45RA-negative fraction. These TCRs come from a man younger than 35 in good health.

The rearrangement joins TRBV5-1 to TRBJ1-2; TRBD1 is a possible D gene (5 bases). From germline, CDR1 is SGHRS and CDR2 YFSETQ. Trimming stripped 0 bases from V and 0 bases from J, with 12 bases between. This CDR3 has 16 residues. CDR3 sequence reads: CASSLAVTGANYGYTF. The CDR3 DNA reads as TGCGCCAGCAGCTTGGCCGTCACAGGCGCTAACTATGGCTACACCTTC.

This chain connects TRBV13 to TRBJ1-2; no clear D gene. This CDR3 contains 13 residues. Trimming removed 7 bases from V and 8 bases from J, with 17 bases in between. Germline assignment: CDR1 PRHDT and CDR2 FYEKMQ (reference sequence). In DNA, the CDR3 is TGTGCCAGCACCCGCCCCGCCCTGGAGGGCTACACCTTC. It codes for CASTRPALEGYTF.

The J gene is TRBJ1-4, the V gene TRBV7-9; D possibly corresponds to TRBD1 (5 bases). This CDR3 spans 12 amino acids. The germline CDR1 and CDR2 sequences are SEHNR and FQNEAQ (reference sequence). Deletions cut 10 bases from V and 5 bases from J, with 11 bases between. Here the CDR3 DNA reads TGTGCCATCCGGAGGGGCAATGAAAAACTGTTTTTT. Protein: CAIRRGNEKLFF.

In nucleotides, the CDR3 is TGCGCCAGCAGCTTGACGGGGGGCCCTTCTGGGGAGCTGTTTTTT. As protein: CASSLTGGPSGELFF. The J gene is TRBJ2-2, the V gene TRBV5-1; D possibly corresponds to TRBD2 (7 bases). V was clipped by 1 base and J by 8 bases, with 15 bases between them. This CDR3 spans 15 amino acids. Per the germline V gene, CDR1 is SGHRS and CDR2 is YFSETQ.

This sequence joins TRBV7-8 and TRBJ2-7; TRBD1 matches 7 bases. V dropped 5 bases and J dropped 0; count of bases not matched to a gene: 7. The CDR3 loop spans 15 amino acids. Germline CDR1 reads SGHVS; CDR2 reads FQNEAQ. CDR3 sequence (DNA): TGTGCCAGCAGCCCCCAGGGACAGTCCTCCTACGAGCAGTACTTC. Translation gives CASSPQGQSSYEQYF.

The rearrangement joins TRBV11-2 to TRBJ1-2; D call uncertain. The ends were cut back, 5 bases at V and 2 bases at J, with 21 bases in the middle. CDR3 size: 17 residues. Germline values: CDR1 SGHAT, CDR2 FQNNGV. This CDR3 reads CASSPPWHGGHNYGYTF. As DNA, the CDR3 is TGTGCCAGCAGCCCCCCTTGGCATGGAGGGCACAACTATGGCTACACCTTC.

This chain uses TRBV18 with TRBJ2-7, with D possibly TRBD2 on 7 matching bases. V was shortened by 4 bases and J by 2 bases, with 18 bases between the two germline ends. CDR3 length: 16 residues. Germline values: CDR1 KGHSH, CDR2 LQKENI. CDR3 sequence reads: CASSQEVAGATYEQYF. The DNA of the CDR3 is TGTGCCAGCTCACAGGAGGTTGCGGGGGCTACCTACGAGCAGTACTTC.

J is TRBJ1-6 and V is TRBV10-3; TRBD1 might be the D (6 bases). V was pared by 0 bases and J by 7 bases, with 13 bases between. Germline values: CDR1 ENHRY, CDR2 SYGVKD. The CDR3 spans 16 residues. As DNA, the CDR3 is TGTGCCATCAGTGAGTCCAGGGGAAAAGGAAATTCACCCCTCCACTTT. It is translated as CAISESRGKGNSPLHF.

This clone was counted once. A read error may be the cause here, since a much bigger clone is one base away. Other nucleotide sequences from this sample produce the same CDR3. This chain connects TRBV20-1 to TRBJ2-5, with no clear D. This CDR3 has 10 amino acids. Trimming removed 1 base from V and 5 bases from J, with 2 bases in between. Germline assignment: CDR1 DFQATT and CDR2 SNEGSKA (reference sequence). The CDR3 bases are TGCAGTGCTAGAGTGGAGACCCAGTACTTC. Translation gives CSARVETQYF.

The rearrangement links TRBV20-1 to TRBJ1-1; 8 bases are shared with TRBD1. V shed 6 bases and J 9 bases; nucleotides not matched to a gene: 6. Germline CDR1 DFQATT, CDR2 SNEGSKA (reference sequence). CDR3 length: 11 amino acids. CDR3 amino acids: CSALRTGQAFF. CDR3 coding DNA: TGCAGTGCCCTTCGGACAGGGCAAGCTTTCTTT.

The V gene is TRBV7-2, the J gene TRBJ1-2; 7 positions agree with TRBD1. V gave up 5 bases and J gave up 2 bases; unmatched junction bases: 5. Germline loops: CDR1 SGHTA, CDR2 FQGNSA. The CDR3 covers 14 residues. CDR3 loop: CASSPQGGNYGYTF. CDR3 nucleotide sequence: TGTGCCAGCAGCCCCCAGGGGGGGAACTATGGCTACACCTTC. The full variable domain, with the rest looked up from reference TRBV7-2 and TRBJ1-2, is GAGVSQSPSNKVTEKGKDVELRCDPISGHTALYWYRQSLGQGLEFLIYFQGNSAPDKSGLPSDRFSAERTGGSVSTLTIQRTQQEDSAVYLCASSPQGGNYGYTFGSGTRLTVV.

The chain links TRBV30 to TRBJ2-3, with a tentative D call TRBD2 (5 bases). The V gene's germline CDR1 is GTSNPN and CDR2 SVGIG (reference sequence). Trimming cost V 0 bases and J 6 bases, with 19 bases left between them. The CDR3 covers 16 residues. The CDR3 DNA sequence: TGTGCCTGGAGTGTAGGTACCCGGGCGGGCCGGGATACGCAGTATTTT. Translated, it gives CAWSVGTRAGRDTQYF. The full variable domain, rest sourced from reference TRBV30 and TRBJ2-3, is SQTIHQWPATLVQPVGSPLSLECTVEGTSNPNLYWYRQAAGRGLQLLFYSVGIGQISSEVPQNLSASRPQDRQFILSSKKLLLSDSGFYLCAWSVGTRAGRDTQYFGPGTRLTVL.

The chain has TRBV5-6 and TRBJ2-5; tentatively, D is TRBD1 (6 bases). The V gene's germline CDR1 is SGHDT and CDR2 YYEEEE. CDR3 size: 13 residues. V gave up 4 bases and J gave up 5 bases, with 12 bases separating them. The CDR3 here is CASSRLGGETQYF. CDR3 coding DNA: TGTGCCAGCAGCCGCTTAGGGGGTGAGACCCAGTACTTC.

The rearrangement links TRBV5-4 to TRBJ2-1; 9 nucleotides agree with TRBD2. V shed 0 bases, J shed 3 bases, and the junction held 4 bases outside the gene matches. Germline loops: CDR1 SGHNT, CDR2 YYREEE (reference sequence). The CDR3 totals 16 residues. The CDR3 loop reads CASSLDTSGYYNEQFF. The DNA of the CDR3 is TGTGCCAGCAGCTTGGATACTAGCGGGTACTACAATGAGCAGTTCTTC.

This chain joins TRBV28 and TRBJ2-1, with TRBD1 as a possible D gene (6 bases). Germline lookup yields CDR1 MDHEN and CDR2 SYDVKM. V was clipped by 6 bases and J by 2 bases, with 11 bases between them. The CDR3 sequence is 14 residues long. The CDR3 DNA reads as TGTGCCAGCAGATCTGGACAGACCTACAATGAGCAGTTCTTC. It yields the protein CASRSGQTYNEQFF.

CDR3 protein: CASRPPGVTVGYTF. The CDR3 DNA is TGTGCCAGCAGACCCCCGGGGGTGACGGTTGGCTACACCTTC. V and J are TRBV28 and TRBJ1-2, with a weak D call TRBD1 (5 bases). V shed 6 bases and J shed 7 bases, with 18 bases lying between them. Germline V gene sequence: CDR1 MDHEN, CDR2 SYDVKM. The CDR3 spans 14 residues.

This clone was counted between two and nine times. The gene calls are TRBV20-1 and TRBJ2-4, with TRBD1 as a possible D gene (5 bases). The CDR3 spans 11 residues. V lost 3 bases, J lost 12 bases, and 12 bases lay in between. The germline CDR1 and CDR2 sequences are DFQATT and SNEGSKA (reference sequence). CDR3 protein: CSASEGVSQYF. Written as DNA, the CDR3 is TGCAGTGCTAGTGAAGGGGTCTCTCAGTACTTC.

The CDR3 protein is CASTLGYQETQYF. The CDR3 DNA follows: TGCGCCAGCACCCTGGGTTACCAAGAGACCCAGTACTTC. The V gene is TRBV5-1, the J gene TRBJ2-5; D gene uncertain. The CDR3 contains 13 residues. V was pared by 6 bases and J by 0 bases, with 9 bases between. Germline V gene sequence: CDR1 SGHRS, CDR2 YFSETQ.

This rearrangement joins TRBV28 to TRBJ1-3, with no clear D. Germline V gene sequence: CDR1 MDHEN, CDR2 SYDVKM. CDR3 length equals 15 residues. Trimming removed 8 bases from V and 0 bases from J, with 14 bases in between. The DNA of the CDR3 is TGTGCCAGCCTCATTTCTGGGTCCTCTGGAAACACCATATATTTT. Its translation: CASLISGSSGNTIYF. Full variable domain (remainder filled in from reference TRBV28 and TRBJ1-3): DVKVTQSSRYLVKRTGEKVFLECVQDMDHENMFWYRQDPGLGLRLIYFSYDVKMKEKGDIPEGYSVSREKKERFSLILESASTNQTSMYLCASLISGSSGNTIYFGEGSWLTVV.